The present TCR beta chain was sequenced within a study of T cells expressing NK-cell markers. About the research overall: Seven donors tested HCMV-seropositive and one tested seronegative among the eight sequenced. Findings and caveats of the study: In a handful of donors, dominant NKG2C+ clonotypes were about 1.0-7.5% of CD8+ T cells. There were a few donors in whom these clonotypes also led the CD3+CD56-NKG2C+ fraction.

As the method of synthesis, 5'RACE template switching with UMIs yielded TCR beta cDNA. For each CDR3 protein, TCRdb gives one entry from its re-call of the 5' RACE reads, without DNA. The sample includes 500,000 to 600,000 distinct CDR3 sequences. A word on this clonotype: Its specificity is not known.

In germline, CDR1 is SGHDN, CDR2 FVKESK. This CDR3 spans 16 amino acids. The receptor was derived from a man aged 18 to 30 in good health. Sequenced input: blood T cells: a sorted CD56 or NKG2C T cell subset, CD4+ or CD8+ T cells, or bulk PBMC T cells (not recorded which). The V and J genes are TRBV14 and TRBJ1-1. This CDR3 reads CASSPLGGSRNTEAFF.